What follows are 25 T cell receptor beta chains derived from one specimen sequenced in a study of siplizumab effects on memory and regulatory T cells. Sequencing was performed with immunoSEQ multiplex PCR; in TCRdb, only in-frame clones are kept and a portion is missing. The sample yields about 69,000 clones, 88% seen once. Sequencing was carried out using Tregs sorted from blood. These receptors were obtained from a human donor in good health.

This chain uses TRBV5-1 with TRBJ2-1; TRBD2 is a possible D gene (5 bases). The germline gives CDR1 SGHRS, CDR2 YFSETQ. V lost 0 bases and J 9 bases, leaving 10 bases between the germline ends. CDR3 length: 13 residues. This CDR3 reads CASSLDGRSEQFF. CDR3 DNA: TGCGCCAGCAGCTTGGATGGGAGATCTGAGCAGTTCTTC.

The genes are TRBV15 and TRBJ2-1; no clear D. The germline gives CDR1 LNHNV, CDR2 YYDKDF (reference sequence). The CDR3 is made up of 15 amino acids. V shed 0 bases and J shed 7 bases, with 13 bases lying between them. In DNA form, the CDR3 reads TGTGCCACCAGCAGAGATGCGGCAGTGCGAAATGAGCAGTTCTTC. Translation: CATSRDAAVRNEQFF.

The chain is built from TRBV10-3 and TRBJ2-1; TRBD2 aligns across 13 bases. CDR3 length: 15 residues. The germline CDR1 and CDR2 sequences are ENHRY and SYGVKD. With V trimmed by 9 bases and J by 9 bases, 11 bases remained unmatched. The CDR3 spells CAIARTSGRSSEQFF. The CDR3 DNA is TGTGCCATAGCCCGGACTAGCGGGAGAAGTAGTGAGCAGTTCTTC.

Only a few counts were recorded for this clone. Within the sample, other DNA sequences also encode this same CDR3. The chain joins TRBV5-1 to TRBJ2-7; D not resolved. CDR3 size: 13 residues. Trimming cost V 0 bases and J 2 bases, with 6 bases left between them. Per germline, CDR1 SGHRS and CDR2 YFSETQ. CDR3 bases: TGCGCCAGCAGCTTGGATCGAACCTACGAGCAGTACTTC. Amino acid sequence: CASSLDRTYEQYF.

CDR3 sequence reads: CASSEWRESGELFF. The CDR3 bases are TGTGCCAGCAGTGAGTGGCGGGAGTCCGGGGAGCTGTTTTTT. The chain uses TRBV2 and TRBJ2-2, with 7 bases matching TRBD2. Germline trimming cut 3 bases from V and 6 bases from J; bases unmatched to any gene: 4. This CDR3 region has 14 residues. Germline CDR1 and CDR2: SNHLY and FYNNEI.

V is TRBV2 and J is TRBJ2-7; 9 nucleotides match TRBD1. V lost 6 bases and J lost 0; bases outside the gene matches: 6. CDR1 and CDR2 from the germline V gene are SNHLY and FYNNEI. The CDR3 has 15 residues. CDR3 region: CASRAGTGSSYEQYF. The CDR3, as DNA: TGTGCCAGCAGAGCCGGGACAGGGAGCTCCTACGAGCAGTACTTC.

The chain links TRBV5-8 to TRBJ2-1; the match to TRBD2 covers 7 bases. CDR1 and CDR2 from the germline V gene are SGHTS and YDEGEE. This CDR3 spans 15 amino acids. After removal of 4 bases from V and 3 bases from J, the junction contained 7 bases not matched to a gene. The DNA of the CDR3 is TGTGCCAGCAGCCGCCGTTTAGCGGGCTACAATGAGCAGTTCTTC. Translated, it gives CASSRRLAGYNEQFF.

The chain employs TRBV19 and TRBJ1-3, with D unresolved. CDR3 length: 14 residues. With 5 bases removed from V and 0 bases from J, the gap between germline ends came to 8 bases. From germline, CDR1 is LNHDA and CDR2 SQIVND (reference sequence). The CDR3 here is CASSLGNSGNTIYF. Here the CDR3 DNA reads TGTGCCAGTAGTCTCGGCAACTCTGGAAACACCATATATTTT. The full variable domain, completed using reference TRBV19 and TRBJ1-3, is DGGITQSPKYLFRKEGQNVTLSCEQNLNHDAMYWYRQDPGQGLRLIYYSQIVNDFQKGDIAEGYSVSREKKESFPLTVTSAQKNPTAFYLCASSLGNSGNTIYFGEGSWLTVV.

This clone rates as medium-sized. The chain couples TRBV5-6 to TRBJ1-4; TRBD1 matches 8 bases. Germline V CDR1 and CDR2: SGHDT, YYEEEE. With V trimmed by 4 bases and J by 7 bases, 6 bases remained unmatched. The CDR3 contains 14 residues. The CDR3: CASSRIDRGEKLFF. DNA of the CDR3: TGTGCCAGCAGCCGAATTGACAGGGGTGAAAAACTGTTTTTT.

This chain joins TRBV5-6 and TRBJ2-1; D is unresolved. Germline V lookup: CDR1 SGHDT, CDR2 YYEEEE. Between the trimmed V and J ends, which lost 2 bases and 5 bases, there was a span of 8 bases. This CDR3 comprises 13 residues. The CDR3 region is CASSFPPNNEQFF. The CDR3 DNA follows: TGTGCCAGCAGCTTCCCCCCCAACAATGAGCAGTTCTTC.

The V and J genes are TRBV7-8 and TRBJ1-1, with D perhaps matching TRBD1 (5 bases). CDR1 is SGHVS and CDR2 is FQNEAQ in the germline V gene. CDR3 length: 13 amino acids. The V end lost 5 bases, the J end lost 1 base, and 8 bases lay between the germline ends. The CDR3: CASSLGQNTEAFF. The CDR3 DNA reads as TGTGCCAGCAGCCTCGGACAGAACACTGAAGCTTTCTTT.

The chain has TRBV5-4 and TRBJ2-1; D is perhaps TRBD1 or TRBD2 (6 bases each). Between the trimmed V and J ends, which lost 6 bases and 7 bases, there was a span of 20 bases. The germline V gene encodes CDR1 SGHNT and CDR2 YYREEE (reference sequence). The CDR3 is 15 residues long. As DNA, the CDR3 is TGTGCCAGCACCCCACCCGGGGGCCTGACGAATGAGCAGTTCTTC. Its protein is CASTPPGGLTNEQFF.

A note on this clone: The sample carries other DNA sequences with the same CDR3. The chain combines TRBV12-5 with TRBJ2-1; D not certain. From germline, CDR1 is LGHNT and CDR2 FRNRAP. The V end lost 0 bases, the J end lost 9 bases, and 6 bases lay between the germline ends. The CDR3 runs 12 residues. In DNA form, the CDR3 reads TGTGCTAGTGGTTTGGTACTCGGTGAGCAGTTCTTC. As protein: CASGLVLGEQFF.

V is TRBV4-1 and J is TRBJ1-5, with 8 positions matching TRBD1. V shed 2 bases and J 5 bases; nucleotides not matched to a gene: 5. CDR1 and CDR2 from the germline V gene are MGHRA and YSYEKL. This CDR3 has 15 residues. For the CDR3, the DNA is TGCGCCAGCAGCCAATCCGGACAGGGCGATCAGCCCCAGCATTTT. This gives the protein CASSQSGQGDQPQHF.

CDR3 nucleotides: TGTGCCAGCAGTGAAGTGGGACTAGCCGGGGAGCTGTTTTTT. It encodes CASSEVGLAGELFF. The chain couples TRBV2 to TRBJ2-2; 8 bases align to TRBD2. The CDR3 runs 14 residues. V shed 1 base, J shed 6 bases, and the junction held 1 base outside the gene matches. Germline V gene lookup returns CDR1 SNHLY and CDR2 FYNNEI.

This chain links TRBV6-5 with TRBJ2-7, with no clear D. Between the trimmed V and J ends, which lost 8 bases and 5 bases, there was a span of 10 bases. The CDR3 loop spans 11 amino acids. CDR1 and CDR2 (germline): MNHEY, SVGAGI. CDR3: CASCHGNEQYF. Written as DNA, the CDR3 is TGTGCCAGCTGCCATGGCAACGAGCAGTACTTC.

This chain links TRBV19 with TRBJ1-2; weak D call: TRBD1 (5 bases). CDR1 is LNHDA, CDR2 SQIVND, per germline (reference sequence). CDR3 length: 14 amino acids. V was pared by 4 bases and J by 7 bases, with 16 bases between. The CDR3 loop reads CASSRGGDYGGYTF. The CDR3 region has the DNA TGTGCCAGTAGTAGAGGAGGGGATTACGGTGGCTACACCTTC.

The V and J genes are TRBV2 and TRBJ1-4; no clear D gene. Between the trimmed V and J ends, which lost 6 bases and 11 bases, there was a span of 13 bases. The CDR3 extends over 12 amino acids. The germline CDR1 and CDR2 sequences are SNHLY and FYNNEI. The DNA for the CDR3 is TGTGCCAGCAGGGATAGAGCGGAGAAACTGTTTTTT. Protein sequence: CASRDRAEKLFF.

V is TRBV5-6 and J is TRBJ2-1; 9 bases fit TRBD1. The CDR3 consists of 15 residues. Germline V lookup: CDR1 SGHDT, CDR2 YYEEEE. Losses at the gene ends were 2 bases for V and 7 bases for J; bases not matched to a gene: 7. The CDR3 loop reads CASSFAGTGWNEQFF. The CDR3 coding sequence is TGTGCCAGCAGCTTCGCCGGGACAGGGTGGAATGAGCAGTTCTTC.

The chain links TRBV14 to TRBJ1-3; D is ambiguous. V shed 7 bases and J shed 0 bases, with 10 bases lying between them. This CDR3 is 14 amino acids long. CDR1 is SGHDN and CDR2 is FVKESK in the germline V gene. CDR3 nucleotide sequence: TGTGCCAGCACGAGGTGGAGCTCTGGAAACACCATATATTTT. Encoded protein: CASTRWSSGNTIYF.

This rearrangement joins TRBV12-5 to TRBJ2-7, with D unclear. The germline V gene has CDR1 LGHNT and CDR2 FRNRAP. V was pared by 6 bases and J by 0 bases, with 3 bases between. The CDR3 covers 11 residues. The DNA of the CDR3 is TGTGCTAGTGGCTCCTCCTACGAGCAGTACTTC. Translation gives CASGSSYEQYF.

This clone was observed a few times. This chain's CDR3 is CASGLVPVPGLAGVAYNEQFF. The DNA for the CDR3 is TGTGCTAGTGGTTTGGTACCAGTCCCGGGACTAGCGGGAGTCGCCTACAATGAGCAGTTCTTC. The chain recombines TRBV12-5 with TRBJ2-1; TRBD2 matches at 14 bases. This CDR3 comprises 21 residues. Germline loops: CDR1 LGHNT, CDR2 FRNRAP. Trimming cost V 0 bases and J 2 bases; bases outside gene matches: 12.

V and J are TRBV6-5 and TRBJ1-1; 7 bases are shared with TRBD1. The CDR3 sequence is 14 residues long. Germline loops: CDR1 MNHEY, CDR2 SVGAGI. J lost 1 base, V lost 5 bases, and 4 bases had no gene match. The CDR3 nucleotides read TGTGCCAGCAGTGACGGACAGGCGAACACTGAAGCTTTCTTT. It is translated as CASSDGQANTEAFF.

The chain links TRBV5-6 to TRBJ1-5, with 9 nucleotides matching TRBD1. J gave up 9 bases and V 4 bases, and 8 bases lay outside the gene matches. Germline V CDR1 and CDR2: SGHDT, YYEEEE. The CDR3 contains 14 residues. CDR3 loop: CASSRNRGRWPQHF. CDR3 nucleotide sequence: TGTGCCAGCAGCCGTAACAGGGGGCGGTGGCCCCAGCATTTT.

Here the CDR3 reads CASSQDRVGGYTF. The CDR3, as DNA: TGCGCCAGCAGCCAAGACCGGGTCGGTGGCTACACCTTC. This chain joins TRBV4-3 and TRBJ1-2; D unclear. Germline V CDR1 and CDR2: LGHNA, YSLEER. The V end lost 0 bases, the J end lost 7 bases, and 9 bases lay between the germline ends. The CDR3 is 13 residues long.